This record concerns one TCR beta chain sequence. During active infection, Seattle patients enrolled and were then monitored through disease. Here immunoSEQ multiplex PCR was the method, and the copy in TCRdb shows in-frame clones only, minus some. The sample lists about 28,000 clones; approximately 85% were seen once. This specimen comes from a study of blood T cell repertoires in COVID-19. Study details: Spain, Italy and the United States supplied samples that represented acute and convalescent COVID-19. PBMCs, B-cell-depleted T cells, or T cells provided the cDNA or gDNA that made up the material.

Germline CDR1 reads SGHDT; CDR2 reads YYEEEE. This CDR3 has 14 amino acids. Trimming removed 0 bases at V and 1 base at J, with 7 bases between. Material: peripheral blood. This clonotype was obtained from a man aged 55 to 70 with COVID-19, enrolled during active disease. The chain couples TRBV5-6 to TRBJ1-2; D gene ambiguous. CDR3 bases: TGTGCCAGCAGCTTGGACAGCAGTAACTATGGCTACACCTTC. Protein sequence: CASSLDSSNYGYTF.